This T cell receptor (beta chain) is drawn from a study of CD8 T cells in ankylosing spondylitis. Study-wide findings and caveats: Reportedly, significant enrichment of disease-linked clones occurred in matched ankylosing spondylitis synovial fluid. As for the disease-linked clones, they showed a CD8+ phenotype and occurred at relatively low frequencies in peripheral blood. One TCR beta motif, made up of under ten highly homologous variants, appeared characteristic of ankylosing spondylitis blood. Before this, some motif variants had been reported in reactive arthritis synovial fluid and blood.

By quantitative 5'-RACE with molecular barcodes, the TCR beta libraries were made. TCRdb called the 5' RACE reads again in MiXCR, with one record for every CDR3 protein. Here the sample spans about 90,000 distinct CDR3 sequences, just under 9% being singletons. About this clonotype: Its antigen is unidentified.

The CDR3 runs 11 residues. Trimming cost V 7 bases and J 4 bases, with 7 bases left between them. In germline, CDR1 is MGHDK, CDR2 SYGVNS. Sequences were obtained from blood, either unsorted or a sorted T cell fraction (not recorded which). The rearrangement uses TRBV25-1 and TRBJ1-2; D uncertain. This clonotype was obtained from a male donor with ankylosing spondylitis. DNA of the CDR3: TGTGCCAGCACCTTGGGCTATGGCTACACCTTC. Its protein product is CASTLGYGYTF.